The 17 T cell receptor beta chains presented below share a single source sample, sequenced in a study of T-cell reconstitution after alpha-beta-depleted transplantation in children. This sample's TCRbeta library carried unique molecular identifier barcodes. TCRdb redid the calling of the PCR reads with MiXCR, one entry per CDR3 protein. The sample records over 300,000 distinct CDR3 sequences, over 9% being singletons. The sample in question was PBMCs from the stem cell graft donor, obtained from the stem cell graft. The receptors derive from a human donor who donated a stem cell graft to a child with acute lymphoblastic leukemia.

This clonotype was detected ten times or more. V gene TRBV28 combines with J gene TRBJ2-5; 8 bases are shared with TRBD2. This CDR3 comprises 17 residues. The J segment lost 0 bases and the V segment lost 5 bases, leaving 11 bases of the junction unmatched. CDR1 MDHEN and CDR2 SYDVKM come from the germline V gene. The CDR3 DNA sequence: TGTGCCAGCAGTGTACCAACTAGCGGCGGCGACCAAGAGACCCAGTACTTC. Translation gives CASSVPTSGGDQETQYF.

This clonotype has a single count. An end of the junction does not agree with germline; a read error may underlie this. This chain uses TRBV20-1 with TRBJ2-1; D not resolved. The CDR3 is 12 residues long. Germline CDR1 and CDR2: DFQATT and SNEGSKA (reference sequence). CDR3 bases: TGCAGTGCTACCAGAGCAGGAAATGAGCAGTTATTC. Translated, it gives CSATRAGNEQLF.

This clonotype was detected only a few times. The CDR3 nucleotides are TGTGCCAGCAGCGCAAGAGCGGACGGAGACTATGGCTACACCTTC. It encodes CASSARADGDYGYTF. The rearrangement uses TRBV7-8 and TRBJ1-2; D remains unclear. The V gene's germline CDR1 is SGHVS and CDR2 FQNEAQ. There are 15 residues in the CDR3. V was trimmed by 5 bases and J by 3 bases, leaving 16 bases between them.

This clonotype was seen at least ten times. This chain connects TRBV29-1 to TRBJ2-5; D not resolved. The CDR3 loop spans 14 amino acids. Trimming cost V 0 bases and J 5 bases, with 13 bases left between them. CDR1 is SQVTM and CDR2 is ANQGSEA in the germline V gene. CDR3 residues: CSVEDWSVGETQYF. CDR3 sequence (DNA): TGCAGCGTTGAAGATTGGTCCGTTGGGGAGACCCAGTACTTC.

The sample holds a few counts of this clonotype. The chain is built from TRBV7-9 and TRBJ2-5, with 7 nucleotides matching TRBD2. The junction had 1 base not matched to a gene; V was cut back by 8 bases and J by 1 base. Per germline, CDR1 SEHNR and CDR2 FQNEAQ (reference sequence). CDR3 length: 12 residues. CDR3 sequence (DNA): TGTGCCAGCCGGACTAGCCAAGAGACCCAGTACTTC. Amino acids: CASRTSQETQYF.

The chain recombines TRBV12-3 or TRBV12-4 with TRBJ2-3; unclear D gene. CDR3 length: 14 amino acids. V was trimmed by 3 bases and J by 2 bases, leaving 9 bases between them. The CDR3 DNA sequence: TGTGCCAGCAGTTTCCCCCGATCCACAGATACGCAGTATTTT. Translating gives CASSFPRSTDTQYF.

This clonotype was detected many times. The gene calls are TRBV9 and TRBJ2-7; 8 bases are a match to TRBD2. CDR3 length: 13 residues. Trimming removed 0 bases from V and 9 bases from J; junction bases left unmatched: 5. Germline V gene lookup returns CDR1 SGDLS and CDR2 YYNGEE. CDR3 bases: TGTGCCAGCAGCGTAGGCGGGAGGACGCCGCAGTACTTC. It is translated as CASSVGGRTPQYF.

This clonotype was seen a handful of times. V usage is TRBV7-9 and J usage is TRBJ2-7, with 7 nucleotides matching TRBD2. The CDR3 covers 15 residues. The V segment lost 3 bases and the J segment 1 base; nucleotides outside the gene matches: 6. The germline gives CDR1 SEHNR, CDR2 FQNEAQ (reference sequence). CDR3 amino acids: CASSFRGSSSYEQYF. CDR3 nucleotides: TGTGCCAGCAGCTTTCGCGGGAGTAGTTCCTACGAGCAGTACTTC.

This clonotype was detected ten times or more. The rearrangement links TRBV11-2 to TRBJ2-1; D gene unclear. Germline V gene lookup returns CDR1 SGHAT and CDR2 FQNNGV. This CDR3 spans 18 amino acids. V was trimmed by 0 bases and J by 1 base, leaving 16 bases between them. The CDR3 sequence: CASSLDLRTSRSYNEQFF. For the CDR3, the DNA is TGTGCCAGCAGCTTAGATCTCAGGACGTCCCGTTCCTACAATGAGCAGTTCTTC.

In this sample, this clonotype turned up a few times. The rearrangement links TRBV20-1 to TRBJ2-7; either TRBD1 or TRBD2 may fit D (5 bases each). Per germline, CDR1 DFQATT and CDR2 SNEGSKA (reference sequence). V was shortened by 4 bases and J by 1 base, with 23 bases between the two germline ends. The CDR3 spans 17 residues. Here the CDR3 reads CSATSRPGEGVSYEQYF. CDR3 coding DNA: TGCAGTGCTACTTCCCGCCCCGGGGAAGGGGTGTCCTACGAGCAGTACTTC.

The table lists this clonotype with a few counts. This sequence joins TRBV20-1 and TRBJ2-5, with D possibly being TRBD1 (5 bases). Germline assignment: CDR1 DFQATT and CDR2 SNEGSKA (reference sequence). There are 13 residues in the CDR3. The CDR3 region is CSKERGTGETQYF. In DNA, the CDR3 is TGCAGCAAAGAAAGGGGAACTGGAGAGACCCAGTACTTC.

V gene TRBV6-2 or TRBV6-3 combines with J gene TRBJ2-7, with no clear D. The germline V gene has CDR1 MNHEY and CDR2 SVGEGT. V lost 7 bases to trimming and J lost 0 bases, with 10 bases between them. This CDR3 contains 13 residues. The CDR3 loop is CASKFSHSYEQYF. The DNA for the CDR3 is TGTGCCAGCAAATTCTCCCACTCCTACGAGCAGTACTTC.

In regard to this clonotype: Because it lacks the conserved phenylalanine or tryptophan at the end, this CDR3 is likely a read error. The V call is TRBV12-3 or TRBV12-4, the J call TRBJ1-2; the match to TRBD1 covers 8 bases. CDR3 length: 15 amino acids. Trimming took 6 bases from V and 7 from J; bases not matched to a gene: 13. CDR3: CASSAPGQAPLGYTL. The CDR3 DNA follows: TGTGCCAGCAGCGCCCCGGGACAGGCTCCCCTTGGCTACACCTTG.

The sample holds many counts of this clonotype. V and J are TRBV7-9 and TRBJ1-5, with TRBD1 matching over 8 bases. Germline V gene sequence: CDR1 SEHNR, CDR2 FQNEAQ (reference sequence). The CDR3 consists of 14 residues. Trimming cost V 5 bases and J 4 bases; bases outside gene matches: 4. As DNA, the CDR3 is TGTGCCAGCAGCATGACAGGGGTGAATCAGCCCCAGCATTTT. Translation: CASSMTGVNQPQHF.

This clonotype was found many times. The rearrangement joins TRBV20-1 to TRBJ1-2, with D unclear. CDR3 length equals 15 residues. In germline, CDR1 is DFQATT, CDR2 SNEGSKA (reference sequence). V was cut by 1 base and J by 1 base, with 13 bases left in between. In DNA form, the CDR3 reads TGCAGTGCTAGAGGGGTTCGGATCAATAACTATGGCTACACCTTC. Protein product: CSARGVRINNYGYTF.

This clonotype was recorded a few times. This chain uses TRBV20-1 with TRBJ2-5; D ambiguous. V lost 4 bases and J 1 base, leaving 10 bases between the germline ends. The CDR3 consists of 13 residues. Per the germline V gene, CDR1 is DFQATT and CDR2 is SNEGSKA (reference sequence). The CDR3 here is CSATAPPQETQYF. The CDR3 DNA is TGCAGTGCTACCGCCCCCCCCCAAGAGACCCAGTACTTC.

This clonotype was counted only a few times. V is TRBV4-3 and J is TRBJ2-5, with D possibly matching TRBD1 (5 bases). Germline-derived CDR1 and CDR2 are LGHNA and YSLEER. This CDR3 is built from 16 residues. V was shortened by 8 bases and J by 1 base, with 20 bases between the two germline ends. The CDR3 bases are TGCGCCAGCTCCTCTCCAAGCCAGGGCTGCCAAGAGACCCAGTACTTC. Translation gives CASSSPSQGCQETQYF.